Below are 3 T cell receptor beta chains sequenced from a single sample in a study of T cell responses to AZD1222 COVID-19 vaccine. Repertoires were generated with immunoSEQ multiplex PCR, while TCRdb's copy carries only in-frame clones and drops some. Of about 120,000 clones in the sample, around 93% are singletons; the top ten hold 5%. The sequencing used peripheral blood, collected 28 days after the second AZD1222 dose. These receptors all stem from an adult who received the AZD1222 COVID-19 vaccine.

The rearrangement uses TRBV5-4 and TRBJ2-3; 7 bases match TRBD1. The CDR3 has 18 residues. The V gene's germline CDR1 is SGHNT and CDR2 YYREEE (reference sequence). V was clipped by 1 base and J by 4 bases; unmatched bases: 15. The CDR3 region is CASSLSLFRQGVADTQYF. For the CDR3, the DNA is TGTGCCAGCAGCTTGTCTCTATTTCGACAGGGTGTAGCAGATACGCAGTATTTT.

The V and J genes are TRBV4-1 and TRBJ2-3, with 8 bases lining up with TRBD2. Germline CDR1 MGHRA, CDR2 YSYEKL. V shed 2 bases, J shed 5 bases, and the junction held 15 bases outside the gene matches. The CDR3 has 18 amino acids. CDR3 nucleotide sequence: TGCGCCAGCAGCCAATTATTCGGGAGGGCCGGGTCCCGAGATACGCAGTATTTT. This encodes CASSQLFGRAGSRDTQYF.

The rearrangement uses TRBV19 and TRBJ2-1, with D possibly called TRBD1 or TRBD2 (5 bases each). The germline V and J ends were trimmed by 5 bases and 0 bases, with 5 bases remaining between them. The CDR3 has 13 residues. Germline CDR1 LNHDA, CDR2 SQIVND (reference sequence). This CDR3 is CASSGGSYNEQFF. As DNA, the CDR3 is TGTGCCAGTAGTGGGGGCTCCTACAATGAGCAGTTCTTC.